A selection of T cell receptor beta chains follows, all from one sample in a study of cytomegalovirus exposure and HLA in healthy donors. Sequencing was performed with immunoSEQ multiplex PCR; in TCRdb, only in-frame clones are kept and a portion is missing. This table holds 70,000 or so clones. Sequencing was performed on PBMCs. These receptors were obtained from a boy younger than 18 in good health and CMV-seronegative. CDR3s include the opening cysteine and the closing phenylalanine or tryptophan. Fields, in order: D gene, J gene, V gene, CDR3 protein, CDR3 DNA. The D gene is left open where the match is weak.

TRBD1,TRBJ1-1,TRBV7-8,CASSLTQGARKGVF,TGTGCCAGCAGCTTAACCCAGGGGGCCCGTAAAGGGGTCTTT
.,TRBJ2-7,TRBV5-8,CASSWAGGAKTYEQYF,TGTGCCAGCAGCTGGGCTGGTGGCGCTAAAACCTACGAGCAGTACTTC
.,TRBJ2-7,TRBV5-1,CASSWATYYEQYF,TGCGCCAGCAGTTGGGCAACCTACTACGAGCAGTACTTC
.,TRBJ1-2,TRBV27,CASSLRTDFYGYTF,TGTGCCAGCAGTTTAAGGACAGACTTCTATGGCTACACCTTC
TRBD2,TRBJ2-7,TRBV6-5,CASSIAGEPYEQYF,TGTGCCAGCAGTATAGCGGGAGAACCCTACGAGCAGTACTTC
TRBD1,TRBJ1-5,TRBV4-1,CASAIVGTGGNQPQHF,TGCGCCAGCGCAATCGTCGGGACAGGGGGCAATCAGCCCCAGCATTTT
TRBD2,TRBJ2-1,TRBV4-1,CASSQDIRPSGSNEQFF,TGCGCCAGCAGCCAAGATATTAGGCCTAGCGGGAGTAATGAGCAGTTCTTC
.,TRBJ1-6,TRBV30,CAWNRQINSPLHF,TGTGCCTGGAATCGACAGATTAATTCACCCCTCCACTTT
TRBD2,TRBJ2-2,TRBV18,CASRPSHLAGVQTGELFF,TGTGCCAGCCGCCCCAGTCATTTAGCGGGAGTACAGACCGGGGAGCTGTTTTTT
TRBD2,TRBJ2-7,TRBV28,CASSSRGSAYEQYF,TGTGCCAGCAGTTCGCGGGGGAGCGCCTACGAGCAGTACTTC
.,TRBJ1-1,TRBV5-4,CASSGQTQLGRNTEAFF,TGTGCCAGCAGCGGACAGACTCAACTGGGCAGGAACACTGAAGCTTTCTTT
TRBD1,TRBJ1-1,TRBV7-9,CASSLGRDRGKDTEAFF,TGTGCCAGCAGCTTAGGCAGGGACAGGGGAAAGGACACTGAAGCTTTCTTT
TRBD1,TRBJ1-3,TRBV5-4,CASSLATQGVGNTIYF,TGTGCCAGCAGCTTGGCCACCCAGGGGGTCGGAAACACCATATATTTT
.,TRBJ2-5,TRBV6-6,CASSPRNGQFQETQYF,TGTGCCAGCAGCCCGAGAAACGGACAGTTCCAAGAGACCCAGTACTTC
.,TRBJ1-2,TRBV6-5,CASSGHDGYTF,TGTGCCAGCAGCGGACATGACGGCTACACCTTC
TRBD1,TRBJ2-5,TRBV11-1,CASSLDRIQETQYF,TGTGCCAGCAGCTTGGACAGGATCCAAGAGACCCAGTACTTC
TRBD1,TRBJ1-1,TRBV6-6,CASTRSGQGPGTEAFF,TGTGCCAGCACTCGCTCCGGACAGGGGCCAGGCACTGAAGCTTTCTTT
.,TRBJ2-7,TRBV12-5,CASGPEISPGEQYF,TGTGCTAGTGGTCCTGAAATATCTCCGGGCGAGCAGTACTTC
.,TRBJ2-7,TRBV7-2,CASSLAWGQTFYEQYF,TGTGCCAGCAGCTTAGCGTGGGGACAAACGTTCTACGAGCAGTACTTC
TRBD2,TRBJ2-3,TRBV7-9,CASSLVNWAGADTQYF,TGTGCCAGCAGCTTAGTCAATTGGGCGGGAGCAGATACGCAGTATTTT
.,TRBJ2-6,TRBV7-9,CASSFLFGASGANVLTF,TGTGCCAGCAGCTTTTTGTTTGGGGCCTCTGGGGCCAACGTCCTGACTTTC
.,TRBJ2-3,TRBV29-1,CSVFGRSNGDTQYF,TGCAGCGTTTTCGGCCGAAGTAACGGGGATACGCAGTATTTT
.,TRBJ1-2,TRBV6-5,CASSRGQNNYGYTF,TGTGCCAGCAGCAGAGGACAGAACAACTATGGCTACACCTTC
.,TRBJ2-1,TRBV7-3,CASSLQGNSYNEQFF,TGTGCCAGCAGCTTACAGGGAAACTCCTACAATGAGCAGTTCTTC
.,TRBJ2-7,TRBV2,CASSVEGYQYEQYF,TGTGCCAGCAGTGTGGAGGGATACCAGTACGAGCAGTACTTC
TRBD1,TRBJ2-7,TRBV6-5,CASRDRDSSYEQYF,TGTGCCAGCAGAGACCGGGACAGCTCCTACGAGCAGTACTTC
.,TRBJ2-5,TRBV5-4,CASREGIQETQYF,TGTGCCAGCAGGGAGGGAATCCAAGAGACCCAGTACTTC
.,TRBJ1-1,TRBV19,CASSITSGGNTEAFF,TGTGCCAGTAGTATCACATCGGGGGGGAACACTGAAGCTTTCTTT
TRBD1,TRBJ1-1,TRBV6-5,CASSSKTGLNTEAFF,TGTGCCAGCAGTTCTAAGACAGGGTTGAACACTGAAGCTTTCTTT
TRBD1,TRBJ2-7,TRBV5-1,CASSLGQGRSLEQYF,TGCGCCAGCAGCTTAGGACAGGGCCGTTCGCTCGAGCAGTACTTC
TRBD1,TRBJ2-7,TRBV2,CASGQGVIYEQYF,TGTGCCAGCGGGCAGGGGGTGATATACGAGCAGTACTTC
.,TRBJ2-2,TRBV25-1,CASSDLPRNTGELFF,TGTGCCAGCAGTGACCTCCCCCGGAACACCGGGGAGCTGTTTTTT
.,TRBJ2-3,TRBV19,CASAPPVPDTQYF,TGTGCCAGCGCCCCCCCGGTTCCAGATACGCAGTATTTT
.,TRBJ1-2,TRBV19,CASTQKVLRYGYTF,TGTGCTAGTACCCAGAAAGTCCTCCGATATGGCTACACCTTC
.,TRBJ1-1,TRBV6-1,CASSPYTTGNTEAFF,TGTGCCAGCAGCCCTTACACCACAGGGAACACTGAAGCTTTCTTT
.,TRBJ1-2,TRBV19,CASAESSGDTWPNGYTF,TGTGCCAGTGCAGAATCCTCCGGGGACACCTGGCCGAATGGCTACACCTTC
.,TRBJ1-1,TRBV18,CASSPPMELARASF,TGTGCCAGCTCACCACCGATGGAACTGGCCAGGGCTAGCTTT